This is a list of T cell receptor beta chains from one sample in a study of blood T cell repertoires in COVID-19. Data came from immunoSEQ multiplex PCR; TCRdb stores just in-frame clones and leaves some out. The data hold more than 80,000 clones, with 86% observed a single time. Sequencing was carried out using peripheral blood. The receptor source for this set is a man older than 75 with acute or convalescent COVID-19. CDR3s leave out the opening cysteine and the closing phenylalanine or tryptophan.

v_call	j_call	cdr3_aa
TRBV28	TRBJ1-4	ASSPTLSPGEKLF
TRBV28	TRBJ2-7	ASSLSAGSYEQY
TRBV19	TRBJ2-1	ASSRDRGNNNEQF
TRBV2	TRBJ2-5	ASSPEVARY
TRBV19	TRBJ2-2	ATATGSGTGELF
TRBV3-1/TRBV3-2	TRBJ2-2	ASRWGDGELF
TRBV29-1	TRBJ2-5	SVVLAGQETQY
TRBV2	TRBJ2-3	ASRAGNTQY
TRBV24-1	TRBJ1-2	ATSDSQGFYGYT
TRBV15	TRBJ2-3	ATSARTGLAGRTDTQY
TRBV9	TRBJ2-3	ASSVGTSGTDTQY
TRBV5-4	TRBJ2-1	ASSLAGRTGTSGRGNEQF
TRBV6-2/TRBV6-3	TRBJ1-1	ASSLQVLTEAF
TRBV2	TRBJ1-4	ASRQGEKLF
TRBV27	TRBJ2-1	ASSLEGAGVSYNEQF
TRBV3-1/TRBV3-2	TRBJ2-3	ASSRGGSTDTQY
TRBV18	TRBJ1-1	ASSPITNRFPRGEAF
TRBV24-1	TRBJ2-2	ATAGASTGELF
TRBV6-5	TRBJ1-3	ASSRGVSGNTIY
TRBV6-5	TRBJ2-1	ASSQTSGGYNEQF
TRBV29-1	TRBJ2-7	SVGASGSEEQY
TRBV9	TRBJ2-1	ASSHPKTGERGYNEQF
TRBV6-6	TRBJ1-1	ASSYGQGMGQTEAF
TRBV5-1	TRBJ2-3	ASSFNTQY
TRBV28	TRBJ2-2	ASIQGTGLRTGELF
TRBV4-2	TRBJ1-3	ASSQGAQVGGNTIY
TRBV6-5	TRBJ1-1	ASSLDRDTEAF
TRBV7-8	TRBJ2-3	ASSLVSAGGDTQY